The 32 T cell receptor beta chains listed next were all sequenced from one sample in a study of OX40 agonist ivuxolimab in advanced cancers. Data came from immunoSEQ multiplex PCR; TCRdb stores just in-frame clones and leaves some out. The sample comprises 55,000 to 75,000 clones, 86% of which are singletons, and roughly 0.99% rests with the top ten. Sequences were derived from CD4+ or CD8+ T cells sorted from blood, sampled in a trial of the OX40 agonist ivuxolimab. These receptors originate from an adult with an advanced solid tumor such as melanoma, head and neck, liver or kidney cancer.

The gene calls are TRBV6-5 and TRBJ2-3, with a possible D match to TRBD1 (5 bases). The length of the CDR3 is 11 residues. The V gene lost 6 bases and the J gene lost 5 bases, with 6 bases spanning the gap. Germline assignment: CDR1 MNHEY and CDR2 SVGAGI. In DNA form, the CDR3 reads TGTGCCAGCAGGCAGGGAGATACGCAGTATTTT. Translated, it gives CASRQGDTQYF.

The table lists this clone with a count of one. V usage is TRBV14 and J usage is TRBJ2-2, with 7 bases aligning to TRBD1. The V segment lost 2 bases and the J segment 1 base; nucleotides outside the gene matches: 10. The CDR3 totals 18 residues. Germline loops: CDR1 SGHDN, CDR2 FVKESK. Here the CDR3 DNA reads TGTGCCAGCAGCCAATCGGGACACCACAGGGGGAACACCGGGGAGCTGTTTTTT. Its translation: CASSQSGHHRGNTGELFF.

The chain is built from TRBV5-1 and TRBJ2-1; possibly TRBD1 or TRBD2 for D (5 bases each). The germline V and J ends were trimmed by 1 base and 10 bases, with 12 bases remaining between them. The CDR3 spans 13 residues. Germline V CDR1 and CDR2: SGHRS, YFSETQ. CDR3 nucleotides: TGCGCCAGCAGCTTGCGGGACCCCGTAGAGCAGTTCTTC. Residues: CASSLRDPVEQFF.

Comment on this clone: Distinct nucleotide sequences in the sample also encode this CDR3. CDR3 coding DNA: TGCAGCGTCAGAGCGGGAGGCTCGGGCGAGCAGTACTTC. It yields the protein CSVRAGGSGEQYF. V is TRBV29-1 and J is TRBJ2-7; 9 bases align to TRBD2. The CDR3 has 13 amino acids. Trimming removed 6 bases from V and 6 bases from J; junction bases left unmatched: 9. Germline V lookup: CDR1 SQVTM, CDR2 ANQGSEA.

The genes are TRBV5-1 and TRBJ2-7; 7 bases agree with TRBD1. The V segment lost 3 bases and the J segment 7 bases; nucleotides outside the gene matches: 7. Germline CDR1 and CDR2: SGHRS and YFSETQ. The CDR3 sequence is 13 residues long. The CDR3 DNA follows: TGCGCCAGCAGCTGGGACAGCCGGGGAGAGCAGTACTTC. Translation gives CASSWDSRGEQYF. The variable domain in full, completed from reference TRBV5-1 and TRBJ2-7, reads KAGVTQTPRYLIKTRGQQVTLSCSPISGHRSVSWYQQTPGQGLQFLFEYFSETQRNKGNFPGRFSGRQFSNSRSEMNVSTLELGDSALYLCASSWDSRGEQYFGPGTRLTVT.

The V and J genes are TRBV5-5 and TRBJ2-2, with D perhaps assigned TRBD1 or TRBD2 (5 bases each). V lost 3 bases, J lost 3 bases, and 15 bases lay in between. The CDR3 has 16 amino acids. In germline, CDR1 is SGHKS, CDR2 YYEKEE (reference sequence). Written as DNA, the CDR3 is TGTGCCAGCAGCTGGGACGGCGATCTTTACACCGGGGAGCTGTTTTTT. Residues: CASSWDGDLYTGELFF.

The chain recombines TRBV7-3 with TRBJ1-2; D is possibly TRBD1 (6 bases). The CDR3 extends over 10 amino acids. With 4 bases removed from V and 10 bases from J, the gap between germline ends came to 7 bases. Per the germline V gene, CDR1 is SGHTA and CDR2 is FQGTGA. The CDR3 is CASSSGDYTF. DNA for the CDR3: TGTGCCAGCAGCTCAGGGGACTACACCTTC.

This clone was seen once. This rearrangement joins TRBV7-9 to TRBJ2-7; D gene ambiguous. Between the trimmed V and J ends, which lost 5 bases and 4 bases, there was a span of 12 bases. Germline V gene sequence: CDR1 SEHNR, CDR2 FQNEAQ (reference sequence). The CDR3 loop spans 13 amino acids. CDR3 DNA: TGTGCCAGCAGCCATACTTCCGAGTACGAGCAGTACTTC. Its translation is CASSHTSEYEQYF.

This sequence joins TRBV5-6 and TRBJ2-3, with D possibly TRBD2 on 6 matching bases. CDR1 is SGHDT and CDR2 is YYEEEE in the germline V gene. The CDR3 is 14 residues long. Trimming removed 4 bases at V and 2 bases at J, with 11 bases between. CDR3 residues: CASSRGLITDTQYF. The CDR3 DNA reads TGTGCCAGCAGCCGGGGGTTGATCACAGATACGCAGTATTTT.

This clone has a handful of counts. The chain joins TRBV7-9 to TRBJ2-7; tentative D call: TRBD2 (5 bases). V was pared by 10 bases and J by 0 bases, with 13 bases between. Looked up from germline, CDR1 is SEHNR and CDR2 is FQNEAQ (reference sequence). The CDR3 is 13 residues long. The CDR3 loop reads CAIEMRDSYEQYF. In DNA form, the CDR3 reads TGTGCCATCGAGATGAGGGACTCCTACGAGCAGTACTTC.

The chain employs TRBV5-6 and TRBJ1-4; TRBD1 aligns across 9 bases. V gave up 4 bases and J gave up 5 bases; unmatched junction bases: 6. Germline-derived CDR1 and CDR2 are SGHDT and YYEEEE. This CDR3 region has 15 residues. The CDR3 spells CASSLRTGANEKLFF. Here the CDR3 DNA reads TGTGCCAGCAGCCTACGGACAGGGGCCAATGAAAAACTGTTTTTT.

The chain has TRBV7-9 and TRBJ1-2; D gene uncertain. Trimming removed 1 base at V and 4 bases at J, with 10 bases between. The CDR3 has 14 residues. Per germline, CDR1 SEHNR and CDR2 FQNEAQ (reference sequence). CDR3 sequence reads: CASSLEGGGYGYTF. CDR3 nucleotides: TGTGCCAGCAGCTTAGAGGGAGGCGGCTATGGCTACACCTTC.

The CDR3 DNA reads as TGTGCCAGCAGCCAAGAAAACAGGGTTACGCAGTATTTT. Encoded protein: CASSQENRVTQYF. The V and J genes are TRBV14 and TRBJ2-3; D perhaps matches TRBD1 (6 bases). CDR3 length: 13 amino acids. V was shortened by 0 bases and J by 8 bases, with 9 bases between the two germline ends. Germline V gene lookup returns CDR1 SGHDN and CDR2 FVKESK.

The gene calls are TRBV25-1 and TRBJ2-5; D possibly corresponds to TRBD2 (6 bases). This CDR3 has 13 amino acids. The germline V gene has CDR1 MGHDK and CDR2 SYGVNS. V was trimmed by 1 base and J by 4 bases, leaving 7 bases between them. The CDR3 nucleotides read TGTGCCAGCAGTGAATGGGAGGTAGAGACCCAGTACTTC. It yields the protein CASSEWEVETQYF.

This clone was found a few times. The CDR3 DNA follows: TGTGCCAGTAGTATAGAAGCGGGAGTGTATTTTGAGCAGTTCTTC. Translation: CASSIEAGVYFEQFF. J is TRBJ2-1 and V is TRBV19; 8 nucleotides match TRBD2. The CDR3 runs 15 residues. CDR1 and CDR2 (germline): LNHDA, SQIVND (reference sequence). Trimming at V came to 0 bases and at J to 9 bases, leaving 7 bases not matched to a gene.

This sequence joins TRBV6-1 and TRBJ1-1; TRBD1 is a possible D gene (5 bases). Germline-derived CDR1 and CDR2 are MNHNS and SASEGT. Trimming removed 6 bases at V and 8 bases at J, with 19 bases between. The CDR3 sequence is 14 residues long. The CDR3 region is CASSLRGRGAEAFF. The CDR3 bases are TGTGCCAGCAGCCTAAGGGGCCGGGGTGCGGAAGCTTTCTTT.

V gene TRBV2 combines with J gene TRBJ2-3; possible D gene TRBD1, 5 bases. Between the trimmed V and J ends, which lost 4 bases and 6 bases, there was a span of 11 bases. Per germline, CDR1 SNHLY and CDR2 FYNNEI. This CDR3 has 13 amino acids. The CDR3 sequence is CASSAQGRDTQYF. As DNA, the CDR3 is TGTGCCAGCAGTGCCCAGGGTAGGGATACGCAGTATTTT. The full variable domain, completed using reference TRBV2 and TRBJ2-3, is EPEVTQTPSHQVTQMGQEVILRCVPISNHLYFYWYRQILGQKVEFLVSFYNNEISEKSEIFDDQFSVERPDGSNFTLKIRSTKLEDSAMYFCASSAQGRDTQYFGPGTRLTVL.

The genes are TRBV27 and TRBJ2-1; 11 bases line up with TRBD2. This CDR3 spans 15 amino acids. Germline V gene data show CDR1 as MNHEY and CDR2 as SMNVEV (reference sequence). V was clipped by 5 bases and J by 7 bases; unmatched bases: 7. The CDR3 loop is CASSPLAGGGNEQFF. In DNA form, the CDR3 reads TGTGCCAGCAGTCCCCTAGCGGGAGGCGGAAATGAGCAGTTCTTC.

In nucleotides, the CDR3 is TGTGCCAGCAGTAGAGGGGGGGACACTGAAGCTTTCTTT. Translated: CASSRGGDTEAFF. The rearrangement links TRBV28 to TRBJ1-1, with a possible D match to TRBD1 (6 bases). Per germline, CDR1 MDHEN and CDR2 SYDVKM. The V and J ends lost 5 bases and 3 bases respectively, with 10 bases between them. The CDR3 spans 13 residues.

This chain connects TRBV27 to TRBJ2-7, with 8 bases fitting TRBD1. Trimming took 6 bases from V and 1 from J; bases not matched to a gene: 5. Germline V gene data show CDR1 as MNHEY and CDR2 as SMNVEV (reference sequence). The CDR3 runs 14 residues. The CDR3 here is CASRRQGRSYEQYF. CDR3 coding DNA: TGTGCCAGCAGGCGACAGGGGAGGTCCTACGAGCAGTACTTC.

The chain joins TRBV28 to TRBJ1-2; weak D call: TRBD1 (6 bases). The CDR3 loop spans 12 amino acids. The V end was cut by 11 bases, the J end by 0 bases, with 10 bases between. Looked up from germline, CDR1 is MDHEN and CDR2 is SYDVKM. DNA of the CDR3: TGTGCCGGCGGGACAACTAACTATGGCTACACCTTC. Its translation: CAGGTTNYGYTF.

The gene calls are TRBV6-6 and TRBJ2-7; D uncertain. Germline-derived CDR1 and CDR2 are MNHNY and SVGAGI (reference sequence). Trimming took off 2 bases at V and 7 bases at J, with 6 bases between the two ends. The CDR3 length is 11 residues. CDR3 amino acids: CASSYREEQYF. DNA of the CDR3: TGTGCCAGCAGTTACAGGGAAGAGCAGTACTTC.

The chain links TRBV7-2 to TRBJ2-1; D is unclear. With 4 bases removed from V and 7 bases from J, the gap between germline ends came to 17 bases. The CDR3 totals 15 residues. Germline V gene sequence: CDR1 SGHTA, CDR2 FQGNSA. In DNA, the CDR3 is TGTGCCAGCAGCTCCACTTATACCGGTAGGAATGAGCAGTTCTTC. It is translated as CASSSTYTGRNEQFF.

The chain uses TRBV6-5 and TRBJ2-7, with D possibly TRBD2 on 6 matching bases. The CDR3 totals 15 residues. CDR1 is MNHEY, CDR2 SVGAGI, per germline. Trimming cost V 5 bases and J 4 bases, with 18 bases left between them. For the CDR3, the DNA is TGTGCCAGCAGTCCGCCCGGGGGTAAGGGATACGAGCAGTACTTC. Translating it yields CASSPPGGKGYEQYF.

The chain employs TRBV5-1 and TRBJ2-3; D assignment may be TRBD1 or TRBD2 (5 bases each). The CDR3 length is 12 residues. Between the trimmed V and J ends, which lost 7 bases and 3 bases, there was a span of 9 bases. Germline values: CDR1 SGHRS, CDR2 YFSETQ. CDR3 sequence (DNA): TGCGCCAGCGGGGGAGTGACAGATACGCAGTATTTT. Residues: CASGGVTDTQYF.

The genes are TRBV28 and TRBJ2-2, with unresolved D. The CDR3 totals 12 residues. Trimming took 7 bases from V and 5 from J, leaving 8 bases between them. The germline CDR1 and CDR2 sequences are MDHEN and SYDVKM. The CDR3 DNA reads TGTGCCAGCAAGTTAGGTACCGGGGAGCTGTTTTTT. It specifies CASKLGTGELFF.

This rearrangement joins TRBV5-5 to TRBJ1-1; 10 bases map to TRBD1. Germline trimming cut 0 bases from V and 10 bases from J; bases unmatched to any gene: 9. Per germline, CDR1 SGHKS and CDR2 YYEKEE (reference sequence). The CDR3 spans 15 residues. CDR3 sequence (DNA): TGTGCCAGCAGCTTGGCCTTGGGACAGGGGCGCGGAGCTTTCTTT. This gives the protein CASSLALGQGRGAFF.

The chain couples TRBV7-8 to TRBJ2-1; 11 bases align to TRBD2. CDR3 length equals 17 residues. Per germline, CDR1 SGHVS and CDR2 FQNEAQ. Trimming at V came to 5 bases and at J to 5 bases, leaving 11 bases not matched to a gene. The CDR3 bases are TGTGCCAGCAGCGCGCGGTCAGGGACTAGCGGTCACAATGAGCAGTTCTTC. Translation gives CASSARSGTSGHNEQFF.

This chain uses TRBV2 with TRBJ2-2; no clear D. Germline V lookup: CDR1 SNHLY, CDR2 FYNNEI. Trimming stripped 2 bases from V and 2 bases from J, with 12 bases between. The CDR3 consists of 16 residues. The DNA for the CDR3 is TGTGCCAGCAGTGAATTCGGCCAGTCTAACACCGGGGAGCTGTTTTTT. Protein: CASSEFGQSNTGELFF.

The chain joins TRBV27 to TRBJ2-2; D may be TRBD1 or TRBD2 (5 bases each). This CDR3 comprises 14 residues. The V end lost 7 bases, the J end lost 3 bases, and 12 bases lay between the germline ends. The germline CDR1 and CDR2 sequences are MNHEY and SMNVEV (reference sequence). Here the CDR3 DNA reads TGTGCCAGCATGCGAGGGGTGTACACCGGGGAGCTGTTTTTT. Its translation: CASMRGVYTGELFF.

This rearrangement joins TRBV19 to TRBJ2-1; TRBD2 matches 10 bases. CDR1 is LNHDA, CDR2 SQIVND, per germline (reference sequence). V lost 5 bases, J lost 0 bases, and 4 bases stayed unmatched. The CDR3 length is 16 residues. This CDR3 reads CASSRASGSSYNEQFF. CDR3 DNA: TGTGCCAGTAGTCGGGCTAGCGGGAGCTCCTACAATGAGCAGTTCTTC.

CDR3 in DNA: TGCGCCAGCAGCCAAGATTTTAGTGAGCAGTTCTTC. Residues: CASSQDFSEQFF. The chain carries TRBV4-1 and TRBJ2-1, with no clear D. There are 12 residues in the CDR3. V lost 0 bases and J lost 9, with 6 bases in between. Germline V lookup: CDR1 MGHRA, CDR2 YSYEKL.